What follows are 20 T cell receptor beta chains derived from one specimen sequenced in a study of shared clonotypes between healthy human individuals. Method: immunoSEQ multiplex PCR; TCRdb's copy keeps in-frame clones and lacks some. The sample consists of 760,000 or so clones, 90% to 98% of them appearing once. CD45RO negativity and positive selection for CCR7 defined naive CD8 cells, a population that excluded terminally differentiated effector memory CD45RA+ cells. The sequencing sample was made of naive CD8+ T cells sorted from blood. The origin of the receptors is a man in his thirties or forties in good health.

This chain joins TRBV10-3 and TRBJ1-1; a possible D gene is TRBD1 (6 bases). Trimming stripped 6 bases from V and 1 base from J, with 12 bases between. This CDR3 region has 14 residues. Germline CDR1 ENHRY, CDR2 SYGVKD. CDR3 bases: TGTGCCATCAGACAAGACAGGAGGAACACTGAAGCTTTCTTT. This encodes CAIRQDRRNTEAFF.

The J gene is TRBJ2-2, the V gene TRBV25-1; TRBD1 might be the D (5 bases). CDR1 and CDR2 (germline): MGHDK, SYGVNS. V was clipped by 3 bases and J by 5 bases, with 10 bases between them. The CDR3 totals 14 residues. CDR3 sequence: CASSDRGQTGELFF. CDR3 coding DNA: TGTGCCAGCAGTGATAGGGGCCAGACCGGGGAGCTGTTTTTT.

The DNA for the CDR3 is TGCGCCAGCAGTTGGGGCCCGGCTTACACCTCGGGGGAGCAGTACTTC. It translates to CASSWGPAYTSGEQYF. V gene TRBV5-1 combines with J gene TRBJ2-7; either TRBD1 or TRBD2 may supply D (5 bases each). The CDR3 length is 16 residues. Germline V lookup: CDR1 SGHRS, CDR2 YFSETQ. V was shortened by 5 bases and J by 7 bases, with 25 bases between the two germline ends.

This chain joins TRBV7-9 and TRBJ1-1, with 10 bases matching TRBD1. Germline V gives CDR1 SEHNR, CDR2 FQNEAQ (reference sequence). With V trimmed by 6 bases and J by 1 base, 11 bases remained unmatched. The CDR3 runs to 17 residues. CDR3: CASRQRDRGTPNTEAFF. CDR3 nucleotide sequence: TGTGCCAGCAGACAAAGGGACAGGGGCACGCCGAACACTGAAGCTTTCTTT.

J is TRBJ2-3 and V is TRBV29-1, with 7 bases aligning to TRBD1. The germline gives CDR1 SQVTM, CDR2 ANQGSEA. This CDR3 is 15 amino acids long. After removal of 7 bases from V and 4 bases from J, the junction contained 14 bases not matched to a gene. CDR3 DNA: TGCAGCGCGGGGAAACAGGGGAAGGGCTCAGATACGCAGTATTTT. It specifies CSAGKQGKGSDTQYF.

This chain's CDR3 is CASSTWTSGNTDTQYF. The DNA of the CDR3 is TGTGCCAGCAGTACCTGGACTAGCGGGAATACAGATACGCAGTATTTT. The rearrangement joins TRBV28 to TRBJ2-3; 12 bases match TRBD2. The germline V gene has CDR1 MDHEN and CDR2 SYDVKM. The CDR3 is 16 amino acids. The J segment lost 3 bases and the V segment lost 5 bases, leaving 6 bases of the junction unmatched.

This rearrangement joins TRBV27 to TRBJ2-7, with TRBD2 matching 7 bases. Germline V gene sequence: CDR1 MNHEY, CDR2 SMNVEV (reference sequence). With 4 bases clipped from V and 2 bases from J, the junction kept 5 bases outside the gene matches. CDR3 length equals 14 residues. CDR3 loop: CASSSRGETYEQYF. The DNA of the CDR3 is TGTGCCAGCAGTTCCCGGGGGGAAACCTACGAGCAGTACTTC.

The V gene is TRBV10-1, the J gene TRBJ2-5, with no clear D. The CDR3 length is 13 residues. Trimming took off 3 bases at V and 5 bases at J, with 10 bases between the two ends. The germline V gene encodes CDR1 WNHNN and CDR2 SYGVQD (reference sequence). CDR3 sequence: CASSDRPSETQYF. For the CDR3, the DNA is TGCGCCAGCAGTGATCGGCCAAGCGAGACCCAGTACTTC.

The chain combines TRBV27 with TRBJ1-2; the D is unclear. With 1 base removed from V and 9 bases from J, the gap between germline ends came to 12 bases. The CDR3 sequence is 13 residues long. Germline V CDR1 and CDR2: MNHEY, SMNVEV (reference sequence). The CDR3 is CASSLLGSQSYTF. The CDR3 DNA sequence: TGTGCCAGCAGTTTATTGGGCAGTCAGAGCTACACCTTC.

V is TRBV5-6 and J is TRBJ2-7; 9 bases align to TRBD1. Looked up from germline, CDR1 is SGHDT and CDR2 is YYEEEE. The CDR3 consists of 15 residues. V lost 3 bases and J lost 0; bases outside the gene matches: 4. DNA of the CDR3: TGTGCCAGCAGCTGGGACAGGGACCTCTCCTACGAGCAGTACTTC. This codes for CASSWDRDLSYEQYF.

The rearrangement links TRBV15 to TRBJ2-1; a possible D gene is TRBD2 (6 bases). The CDR3 runs 15 residues. Trimming stripped 0 bases from V and 4 bases from J, with 10 bases between. Germline V gene lookup returns CDR1 LNHNV and CDR2 YYDKDF (reference sequence). The CDR3 sequence is CATSRDLGGYNEQFF. The CDR3 nucleotides are TGTGCCACCAGCAGAGATCTTGGGGGGTACAATGAGCAGTTCTTC.

J is TRBJ1-1 and V is TRBV7-9; D remains ambiguous. Trimming pared 8 bases from V and 1 base from J, leaving 11 bases between. This CDR3 is 13 amino acids long. In germline, CDR1 is SEHNR, CDR2 FQNEAQ (reference sequence). CDR3 coding DNA: TGTGCCAGCCTGGACTCCGAGAACACTGAAGCTTTCTTT. Translation gives CASLDSENTEAFF.

The chain carries TRBV7-9 and TRBJ2-3; D may be TRBD1 or TRBD2 (5 bases each). CDR1 is SEHNR and CDR2 is FQNEAQ in the germline V gene (reference sequence). The V end was cut by 2 bases, the J end by 14 bases, with 14 bases between. There are 12 residues in the CDR3. The CDR3 protein is CASSLMGRGMYF. CDR3 bases: TGTGCCAGCAGCTTAATGGGACGGGGCATGTATTTT.

V and J are TRBV27 and TRBJ2-7, with no clear D. In germline, CDR1 is MNHEY, CDR2 SMNVEV (reference sequence). The CDR3 is made up of 10 amino acids. V lost 11 bases and J 5 bases, leaving 10 bases between the germline ends. CDR3 amino acids: CAGPPDEQYF. In nucleotides, the CDR3 is TGTGCCGGCCCCCCGGACGAGCAGTACTTC.

Only a few counts were recorded for this clone. This rearrangement joins TRBV5-1 to TRBJ2-7, with D perhaps being TRBD1 or TRBD2 (5 bases each). This CDR3 is built from 12 residues. The germline V gene has CDR1 SGHRS and CDR2 YFSETQ. Trimming took 0 bases from V and 6 from J, leaving 7 bases between them. The CDR3 bases are TGCGCCAGCAGCTTGGCAGGGACCGAGCAGTACTTC. It encodes CASSLAGTEQYF.

V and J are TRBV7-9 and TRBJ1-4; 7 bases are a match to TRBD1. Germline V gene data show CDR1 as SEHNR and CDR2 as FQNEAQ (reference sequence). The trim removed 2 bases at V and 4 bases at J, leaving 7 bases unmatched. This CDR3 has 16 residues. The chain's CDR3 is CASSLPGTEVNEKLFF. In DNA form, the CDR3 reads TGTGCCAGCAGCTTACCCGGGACAGAGGTTAATGAAAAACTGTTTTTT.

As to this clone: Other DNA sequences within the sample encode an identical CDR3. V gene TRBV25-1 combines with J gene TRBJ2-7; 12 bases are shared with TRBD1. Germline assignment: CDR1 MGHDK and CDR2 SYGVNS. J lost 2 bases, V lost 3 bases, and 2 bases had no gene match. The CDR3 sequence is 15 residues long. CDR3 sequence (DNA): TGTGCCAGCAGTGAGGGACAGGGGGCCCCCTACGAGCAGTACTTC. This translates into CASSEGQGAPYEQYF.

The chain couples TRBV15 to TRBJ1-2; no reliable D call. In germline, CDR1 is LNHNV, CDR2 YYDKDF (reference sequence). CDR3 length: 12 amino acids. V was shortened by 4 bases and J by 7 bases, with 10 bases between the two germline ends. CDR3 DNA: TGTGCCACCAGCACCTGGAGAGGTGGCTACACCTTC. It yields the protein CATSTWRGGYTF.

The chain links TRBV15 to TRBJ2-2; 7 nucleotides agree with TRBD2. J gave up 2 bases and V 5 bases, and 5 bases lay outside the gene matches. There are 15 residues in the CDR3. CDR1 is LNHNV and CDR2 is YYDKDF in the germline V gene (reference sequence). As DNA, the CDR3 is TGTGCCACCAGCTCTAGCGGATTAAACACCGGGGAGCTGTTTTTT. The encoded protein is CATSSSGLNTGELFF.

Comments on this clone: Other DNA sequences in this specimen translate into the identical CDR3. The chain has TRBV28 and TRBJ1-3; the D is unclear. This CDR3 contains 11 residues. V dropped 5 bases and J dropped 2 bases, with 1 base sitting between them. Germline-derived CDR1 and CDR2 are MDHEN and SYDVKM. In nucleotides, the CDR3 is TGTGCCAGCAGTCCTGGAAACACCATATATTTT. Translation gives CASSPGNTIYF.